This T cell receptor (beta chain) was recorded in a study of T cell repertoires in cytomegalovirus infection. In the study overall: Both CMV infection and a matching HLA type were indicated by public TCR beta signatures.

Each CDR3 protein gets one entry after TCRdb re-called the reads with MiXCR. Of hundreds of thousands of distinct CDR3 sequences in the sample, approximately 24% were seen once. Concerning this clonotype: No antigen is known for it.

Study results and limitations: Ex vivo, HLA-C-restricted CMV-specific TCR beta clonotypes prevailed over the rest of the response.

The V segment lost 5 bases and the J segment 2 bases; nucleotides outside the gene matches: 12. CDR3 length equals 16 residues. Germline V gene lookup returns CDR1 DFQATT and CDR2 SNEGSKA (reference sequence). This receptor was obtained from a human donor in good health (CMV status not recorded). Some clones in this sample may be carry-over from other donors' samples. The sequenced sample consisted of CD8+ T cells from PBMCs. The chain links TRBV20-1 to TRBJ2-3, with 8 bases that match TRBD2. For the CDR3, the DNA is TGCAGTGCTGACTCTGATAGCGGGGTTACCACAGATACGCAGTATTTT. Amino acid sequence: CSADSDSGVTTDTQYF.